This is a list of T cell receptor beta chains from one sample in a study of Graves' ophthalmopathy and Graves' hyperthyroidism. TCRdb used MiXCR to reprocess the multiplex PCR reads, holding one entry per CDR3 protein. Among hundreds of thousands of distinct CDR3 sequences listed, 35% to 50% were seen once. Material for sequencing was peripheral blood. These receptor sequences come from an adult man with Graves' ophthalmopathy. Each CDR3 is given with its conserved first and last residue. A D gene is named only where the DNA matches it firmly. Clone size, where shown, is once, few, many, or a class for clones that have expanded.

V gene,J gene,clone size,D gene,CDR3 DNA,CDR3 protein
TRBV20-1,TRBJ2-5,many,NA,TGCAGTGCCCTGGACCCGGTAGGCCCAGAGACCCAGTACTTC,CSALDPVGPETQYF
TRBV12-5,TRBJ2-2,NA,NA,TGTGCTAGTGGTTCCCTGCGGCGGCACACCGGGGAGCTGTTTTTT,CASGSLRRHTGELFF
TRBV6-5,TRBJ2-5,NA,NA,TGTGCCAGCAGTTCTGGACTGGGGCAGGGGACCCAGTACTTC,CASSSGLGQGTQYF
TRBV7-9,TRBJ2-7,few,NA,TGTGCCAGCAGCTTGGTTCCCGGGAGCGCGAACGAGCAGTACTTC,CASSLVPGSANEQYF
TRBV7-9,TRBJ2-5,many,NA,TGTGCCAGCAGCTTCGGACTCAACCAAGAGACCCAGTACTTC,CASSFGLNQETQYF
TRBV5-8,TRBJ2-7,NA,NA,TGTGCCAGCAGCTTAGATCGACAGGGAGGCCCAGGGCTCTACGAGCAGTACTTC,CASSLDRQGGPGLYEQYF
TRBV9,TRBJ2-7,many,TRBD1,TGTGCCAGCAGCGCAACAACAGGGGACGAGCAGTACTTC,CASSATTGDEQYF
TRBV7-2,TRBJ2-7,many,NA,TGTGCCAGCAGCTTAGTAAATAAATACGAGCAGTACTTC,CASSLVNKYEQYF
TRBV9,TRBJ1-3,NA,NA,TGTGCCAGCAGCGTACTGGTAGGGAACACCGGAAACACCATATATTTT,CASSVLVGNTGNTIYF
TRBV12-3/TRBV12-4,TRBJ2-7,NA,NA,TGTGCCAGCAGTTATAGGGACTACGAGCAGTACTTC,CASSYRDYEQYF
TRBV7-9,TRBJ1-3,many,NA,TGTGCCAGCAGCTTAGTAGGGGCAGATAGTACCATATATTTT,CASSLVGADSTIYF
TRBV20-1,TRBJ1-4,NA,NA,TGCAGTGCTAGGCCGAGCGGGGAAAAACTGTTTTTT,CSARPSGEKLFF
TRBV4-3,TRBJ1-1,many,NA,TGCGCCAGCAGCCCGAGGTCACCGTTTGCTTTCTTT,CASSPRSPFAFF
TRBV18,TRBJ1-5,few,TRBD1,TGTGCCAGCTCGCCTTCCCTAGGGACAGACACCCAGCATTTT,CASSPSLGTDTQHF
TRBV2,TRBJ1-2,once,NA,TGTGCCAGCAGTGGTGGGGCTTACTATGGCTACACCTTC,CASSGGAYYGYTF
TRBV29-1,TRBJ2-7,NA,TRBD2,TGCAGCTTGGCGGGGGAAAGCTCTTACGAGCAGTACTTC,CSLAGESSYEQYF
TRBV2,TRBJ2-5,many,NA,TGTGCCAGCAGTGTTGAGACCCAGTACTTC,CASSVETQYF
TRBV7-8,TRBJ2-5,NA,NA,TGTGCCAGCAGCTTAGGACGGGGGCTGTACCAAGAGACCCAGTACTTC,CASSLGRGLYQETQYF
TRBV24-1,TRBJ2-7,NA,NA,TGTGCCACCAGTGATTCATCGCGGAGGCAGGGCGAGCAGTACTTC,CATSDSSRRQGEQYF
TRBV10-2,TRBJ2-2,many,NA,TGCGCCAGCAGTGAGTCGGGAAGGGGGGAGCTGTTTTTT,CASSESGRGELFF
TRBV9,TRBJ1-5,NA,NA,TGTGCCAGCAGCGCCCTAGGGGACAATCAGCCCCAGCATTTT,CASSALGDNQPQHF
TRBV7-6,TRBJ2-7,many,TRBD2,TGTGCCAGCAGCTCGGGACTAGCGGGAGCCAAGCAGTACTTC,CASSSGLAGAKQYF
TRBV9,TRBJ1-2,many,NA,TGTGCCAGCGGACCCGGGACCGCCTATGGCTACACCTTC,CASGPGTAYGYTF
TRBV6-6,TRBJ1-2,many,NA,TGTGCCAGCAGCGTAAGGGCAGGGAGCGGTGGCTACACCTTC,CASSVRAGSGGYTF
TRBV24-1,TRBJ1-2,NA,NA,TGTGCCAGAGGAGATGGAAACACCTTC,CARGDGNTF
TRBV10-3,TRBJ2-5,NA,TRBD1,TGTGCCATCAGAGACCCGGGACAGACGGCGCGCAGGAGGGAGACCCAGTACTTC,CAIRDPGQTARRRETQYF
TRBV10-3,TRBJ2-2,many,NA,TGTGCCATCAGTGACTCCTCATGGAGGTCCGGGGAGCTGTTTTTT,CAISDSSWRSGELFF
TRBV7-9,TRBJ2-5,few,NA,TGTGCCAGCAGTCTTAGAGGATTAGATCGTCCCCCGGGAGCGGACAGTGCACAAGAGACCCAGTACTTC,CASSLRGLDRPPGADSAQETQYF
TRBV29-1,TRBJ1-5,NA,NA,TGCAGCGTTGGATGGGGCGGGGCAGGGCAGCCCCAGCATTTT,CSVGWGGAGQPQHF
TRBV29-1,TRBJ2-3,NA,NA,TGCAGCGTCACCTATGAGGATACGCAGTATTTT,CSVTYEDTQYF
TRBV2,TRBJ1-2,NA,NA,TGTGCCAGCAGTTACTCGTTCCCCAGAAGCTCTAACTATGGCTACACCTTC,CASSYSFPRSSNYGYTF
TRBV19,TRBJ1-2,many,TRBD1,TGTGCCAGTAGTCCAACGACAGGGATCTATGGCTACACCTTC,CASSPTTGIYGYTF
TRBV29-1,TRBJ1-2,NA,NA,TGCAGCGTTGTGTCCGACAGAACCTATGGCTACACCTTC,CSVVSDRTYGYTF
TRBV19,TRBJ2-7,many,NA,TGTGCCAGTAGTCCATGGGACGGATCCGAGCAGTACTTC,CASSPWDGSEQYF
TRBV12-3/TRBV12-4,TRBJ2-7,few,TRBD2,TGTGCCAGCAGGAGGAGCGGGATTTCCTACGAGCAGTACTTC,CASRRSGISYEQYF
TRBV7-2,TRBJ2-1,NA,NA,TGTGCCAGCAGCCTAATTCATGGGGCAGCGTGGGGTGAGCAGTTCTTC,CASSLIHGAAWGEQFF
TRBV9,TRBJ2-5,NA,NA,TGTGCCAGCGGGGGCCACCAAGAGACCCAGTACTTC,CASGGHQETQYF
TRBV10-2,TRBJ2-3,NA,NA,TGCGCCAGCAGTGAACTCGTGGGAAATCCCAATACGCAGTATTTT,CASSELVGNPNTQYF
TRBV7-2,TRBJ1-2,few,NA,TGTGCCAGCAGTTTTGTGGGGGGGACTAACTATGGCTACACCTTC,CASSFVGGTNYGYTF
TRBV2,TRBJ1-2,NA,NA,TGTGCCAGCAATGGGGGGGGAGGCGGCTACACCTTC,CASNGGGGGYTF
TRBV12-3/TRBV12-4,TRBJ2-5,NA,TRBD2,TGTGCCAGCAGACCAAGACTAGCGGGGGATGAGAAAGAGACCCAGTACTTC,CASRPRLAGDEKETQYF
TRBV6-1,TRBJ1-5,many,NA,TGTGCCAGCAGTGAATCGACGGGACAAAGCAATCAGCCCCAGCATTTT,CASSESTGQSNQPQHF
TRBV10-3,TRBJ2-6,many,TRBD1,TGTGCCACCTCGACAGGGGTAAGAACTGGGGCCAACGTCCTGACTTTC,CATSTGVRTGANVLTF
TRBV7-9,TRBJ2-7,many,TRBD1,TGTGCCAGCAGCTTATCCGGTTTTTTGGGACAGGGGACTCCTATGTCGTACGAGCAGTACTTC,CASSLSGFLGQGTPMSYEQYF
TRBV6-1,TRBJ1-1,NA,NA,TGTACCAGCAGTGATTACCACGAAGCTTTCTTT,CTSSDYHEAFF
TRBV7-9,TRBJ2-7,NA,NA,TGTGCCAGCAGCCCTGCTAACTACGAGCAGTACTTC,CASSPANYEQYF
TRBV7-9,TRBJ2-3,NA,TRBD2,TGTGCCAGCAGCTCACTAGCGGGGGAAAAGGTAGATACGCAGTATTTT,CASSSLAGEKVDTQYF
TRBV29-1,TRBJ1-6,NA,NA,TGCAGCGGGAGTAGATCACCCCTCCACTTT,CSGSRSPLHF
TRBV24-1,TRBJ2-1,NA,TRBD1,TGTGCCACCAGTGACATGGACAGGGGAGCCTACAATGAGCAGTTCTTC,CATSDMDRGAYNEQFF
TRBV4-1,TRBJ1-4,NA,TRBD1,TGCGCCAGCAGCCAGGACAGGGGTGTTAATGAAAAACTGTTTTTT,CASSQDRGVNEKLFF
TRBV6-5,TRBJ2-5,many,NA,TGTGCCAGCAGCCGCGGACAGACCCAAGAGACCCAGTACTTC,CASSRGQTQETQYF
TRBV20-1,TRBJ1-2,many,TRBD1,TGCAGCGCGAACGGACAGGGAGACTATGGCTACACCTTC,CSANGQGDYGYTF
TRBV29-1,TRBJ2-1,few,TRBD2,TGCAGCGTTGAAGATCCCAGCGGGAGGGACAATGAGCAGTTCTTC,CSVEDPSGRDNEQFF
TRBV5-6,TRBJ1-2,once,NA,TGTGCCAGCAGCACAAACGGCAATATTCGGGTAGCTAACTATGGCTACACCTTC,CASSTNGNIRVANYGYTF